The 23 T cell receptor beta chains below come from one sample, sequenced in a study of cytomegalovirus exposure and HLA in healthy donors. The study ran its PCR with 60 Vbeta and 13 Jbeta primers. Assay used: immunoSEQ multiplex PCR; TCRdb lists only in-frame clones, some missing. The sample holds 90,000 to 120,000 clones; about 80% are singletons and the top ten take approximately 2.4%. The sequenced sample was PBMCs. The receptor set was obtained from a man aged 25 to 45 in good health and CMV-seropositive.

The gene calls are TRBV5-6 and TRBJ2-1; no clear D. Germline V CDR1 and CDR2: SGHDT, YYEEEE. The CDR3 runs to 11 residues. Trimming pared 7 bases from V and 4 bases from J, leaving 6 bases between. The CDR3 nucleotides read TGTGCCAGCGCGGCGTACAATGAGCAGTTCTTC. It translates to CASAAYNEQFF.

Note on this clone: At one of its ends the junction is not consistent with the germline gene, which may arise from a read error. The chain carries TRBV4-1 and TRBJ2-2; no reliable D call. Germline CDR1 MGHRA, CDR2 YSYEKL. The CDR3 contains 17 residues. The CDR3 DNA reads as TGCGCCAGCGGCCAAGAGGTACCTATCGCGAACACCGGGGAGCTGTTTTTT. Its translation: CASGQEVPIANTGELFF.

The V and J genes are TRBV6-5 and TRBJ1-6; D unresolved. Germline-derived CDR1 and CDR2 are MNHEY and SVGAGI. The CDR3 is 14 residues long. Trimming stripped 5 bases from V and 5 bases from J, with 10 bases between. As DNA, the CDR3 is TGTGCCAGCAGTCGAACAGATAATAATTCACCCCTCCACTTT. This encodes CASSRTDNNSPLHF.

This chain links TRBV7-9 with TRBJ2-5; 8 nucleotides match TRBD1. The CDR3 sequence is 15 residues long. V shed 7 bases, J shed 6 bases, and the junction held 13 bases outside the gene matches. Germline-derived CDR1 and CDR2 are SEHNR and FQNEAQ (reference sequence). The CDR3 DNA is TGTGCCAGCAAGCTGACAGGGGCTGGGGAACAGACCCAGTACTTC. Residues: CASKLTGAGEQTQYF.

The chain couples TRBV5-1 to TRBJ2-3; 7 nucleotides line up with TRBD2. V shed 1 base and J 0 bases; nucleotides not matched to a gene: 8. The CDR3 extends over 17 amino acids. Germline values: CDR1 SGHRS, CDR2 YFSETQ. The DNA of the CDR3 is TGCGCCAGCAGCTTGTTTCCGGGGGGATCTAGCACAGATACGCAGTATTTT. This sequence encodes CASSLFPGGSSTDTQYF.

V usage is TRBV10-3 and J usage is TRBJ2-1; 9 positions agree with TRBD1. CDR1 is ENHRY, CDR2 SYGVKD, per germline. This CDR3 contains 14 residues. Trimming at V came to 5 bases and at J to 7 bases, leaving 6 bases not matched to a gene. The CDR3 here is CAISWDRDRNEQFF. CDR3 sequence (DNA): TGTGCCATCAGTTGGGACAGGGACAGGAATGAGCAGTTCTTC.

The DNA for the CDR3 is TGTGCCAGCAGTTTAGGTCTCTACTACGAGCAGTACTTC. This gives the protein CASSLGLYYEQYF. The chain has TRBV27 and TRBJ2-7; no reliable D call. V was pared by 2 bases and J by 3 bases, with 8 bases between. Germline assignment: CDR1 MNHEY and CDR2 SMNVEV (reference sequence). CDR3 length equals 13 residues.

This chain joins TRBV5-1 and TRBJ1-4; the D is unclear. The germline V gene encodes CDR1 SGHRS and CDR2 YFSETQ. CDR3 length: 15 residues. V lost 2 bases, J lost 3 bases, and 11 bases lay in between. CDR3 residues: CASSFSPGANEKLFF. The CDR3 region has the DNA TGCGCCAGCAGCTTTTCCCCAGGTGCTAATGAAAAACTGTTTTTT.

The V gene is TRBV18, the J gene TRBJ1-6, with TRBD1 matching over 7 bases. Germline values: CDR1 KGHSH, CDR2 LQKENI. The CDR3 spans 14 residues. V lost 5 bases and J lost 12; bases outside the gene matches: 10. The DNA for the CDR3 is TGTGCCAGCTCAAGAGACAGGGAACGCCGACCCCTCCACTTT. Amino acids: CASSRDRERRPLHF.

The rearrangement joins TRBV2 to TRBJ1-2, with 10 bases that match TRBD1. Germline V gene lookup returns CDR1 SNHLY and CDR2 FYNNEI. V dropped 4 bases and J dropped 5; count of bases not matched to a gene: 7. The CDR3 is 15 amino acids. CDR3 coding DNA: TGTGCCAGCAGTGGTCGGGACAGGGGTGGGTATGGCTACACCTTC. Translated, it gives CASSGRDRGGYGYTF.

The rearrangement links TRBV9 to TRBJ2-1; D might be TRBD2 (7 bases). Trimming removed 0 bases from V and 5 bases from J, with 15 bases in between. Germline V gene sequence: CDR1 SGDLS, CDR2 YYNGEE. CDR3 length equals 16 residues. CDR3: CASSVVGSGDNNEQFF. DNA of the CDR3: TGTGCCAGCAGCGTAGTAGGCAGCGGGGACAACAATGAGCAGTTCTTC.

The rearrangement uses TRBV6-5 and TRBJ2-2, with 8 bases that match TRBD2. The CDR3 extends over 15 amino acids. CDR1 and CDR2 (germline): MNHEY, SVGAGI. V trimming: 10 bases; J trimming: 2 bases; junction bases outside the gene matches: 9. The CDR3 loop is CATNIRGGNTGELFF. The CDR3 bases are TGTGCCACAAACATCCGGGGGGGCAACACCGGGGAGCTGTTTTTT.

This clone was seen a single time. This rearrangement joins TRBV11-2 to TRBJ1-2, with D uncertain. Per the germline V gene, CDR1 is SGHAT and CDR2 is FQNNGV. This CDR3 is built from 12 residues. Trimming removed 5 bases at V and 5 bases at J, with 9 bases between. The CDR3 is CASSVQPYGYTF. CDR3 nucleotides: TGTGCCAGCAGCGTACAGCCTTATGGCTACACCTTC.

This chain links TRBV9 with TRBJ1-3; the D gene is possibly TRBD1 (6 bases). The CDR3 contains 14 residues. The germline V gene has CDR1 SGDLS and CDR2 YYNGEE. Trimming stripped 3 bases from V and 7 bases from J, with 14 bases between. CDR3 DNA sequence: TGTGCCAGCAGCGAGACAGGTCTGGTCAACACCATATATTTT. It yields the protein CASSETGLVNTIYF.

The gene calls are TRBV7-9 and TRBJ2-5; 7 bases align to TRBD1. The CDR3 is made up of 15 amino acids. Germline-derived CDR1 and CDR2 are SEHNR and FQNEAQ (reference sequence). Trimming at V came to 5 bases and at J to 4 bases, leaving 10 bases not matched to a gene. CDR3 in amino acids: CASSGNRGGGETQYF. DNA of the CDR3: TGTGCCAGCAGCGGTAACAGGGGTGGTGGAGAGACCCAGTACTTC. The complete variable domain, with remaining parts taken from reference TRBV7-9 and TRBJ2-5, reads DTGVSQNPRHKITKRGQNVTFRCDPISEHNRLYWYRQTLGQGPEFLTYFQNEAQLEKSRLLSDRFSAERPKGSFSTLEIQRTEQGDSAMYLCASSGNRGGGETQYFGPGTRLLVL.

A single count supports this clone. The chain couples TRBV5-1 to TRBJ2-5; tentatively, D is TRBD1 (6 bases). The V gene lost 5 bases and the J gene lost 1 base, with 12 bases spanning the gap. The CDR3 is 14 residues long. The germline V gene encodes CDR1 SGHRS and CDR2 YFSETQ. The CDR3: CASSWTAAQETQYF. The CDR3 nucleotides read TGCGCCAGCAGTTGGACAGCTGCCCAAGAGACCCAGTACTTC.

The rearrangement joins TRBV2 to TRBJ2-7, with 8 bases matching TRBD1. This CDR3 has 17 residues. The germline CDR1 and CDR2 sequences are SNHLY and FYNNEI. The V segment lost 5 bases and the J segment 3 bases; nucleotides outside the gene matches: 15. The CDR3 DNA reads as TGTGCCAGCAGTCCCAAAGGCCAGAGGACAGGGCTCTACGAGCAGTACTTC. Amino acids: CASSPKGQRTGLYEQYF. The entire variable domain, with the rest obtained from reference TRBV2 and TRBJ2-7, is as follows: EPEVTQTPSHQVTQMGQEVILRCVPISNHLYFYWYRQILGQKVEFLVSFYNNEISEKSEIFDDQFSVERPDGSNFTLKIRSTKLEDSAMYFCASSPKGQRTGLYEQYFGPGTRLTVT.

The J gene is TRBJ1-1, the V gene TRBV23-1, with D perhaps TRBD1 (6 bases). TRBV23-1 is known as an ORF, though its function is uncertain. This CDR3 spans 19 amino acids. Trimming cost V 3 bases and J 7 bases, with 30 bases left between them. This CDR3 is CASSHPGAGKFPVLCEAFF. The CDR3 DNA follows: TGCGCCAGCAGTCATCCAGGGGCAGGGAAATTCCCCGTCCTGTGTGAAGCTTTCTTT.

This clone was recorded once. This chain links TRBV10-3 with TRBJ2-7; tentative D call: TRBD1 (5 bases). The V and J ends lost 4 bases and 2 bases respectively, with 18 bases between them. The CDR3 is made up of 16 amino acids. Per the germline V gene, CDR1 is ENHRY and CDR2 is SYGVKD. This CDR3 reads CAISATPGFRAYEQYF. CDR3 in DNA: TGTGCCATCAGTGCAACCCCAGGGTTTCGGGCCTACGAGCAGTACTTC.

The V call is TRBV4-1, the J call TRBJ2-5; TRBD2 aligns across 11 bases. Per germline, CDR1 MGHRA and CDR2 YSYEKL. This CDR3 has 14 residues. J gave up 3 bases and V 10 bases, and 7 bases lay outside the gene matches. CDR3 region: CATSQTSGEETQYF. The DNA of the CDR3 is TGCGCCACGTCCCAGACTAGCGGGGAAGAGACCCAGTACTTC.

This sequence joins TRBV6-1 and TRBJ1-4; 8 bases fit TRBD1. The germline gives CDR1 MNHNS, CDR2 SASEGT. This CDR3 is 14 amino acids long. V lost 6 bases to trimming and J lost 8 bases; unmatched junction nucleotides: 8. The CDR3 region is CASSLDRGREKLFF. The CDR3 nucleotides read TGTGCCAGCAGCCTCGACAGGGGACGGGAAAAACTGTTTTTT.

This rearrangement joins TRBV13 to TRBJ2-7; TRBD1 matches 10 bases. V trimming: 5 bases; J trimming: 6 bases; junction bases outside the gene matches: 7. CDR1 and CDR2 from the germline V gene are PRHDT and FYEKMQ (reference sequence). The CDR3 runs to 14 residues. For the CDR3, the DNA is TGTGCCAGCAGCGCCAGACAGGGGGCAGGCGAGCAGTACTTC. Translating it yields CASSARQGAGEQYF.

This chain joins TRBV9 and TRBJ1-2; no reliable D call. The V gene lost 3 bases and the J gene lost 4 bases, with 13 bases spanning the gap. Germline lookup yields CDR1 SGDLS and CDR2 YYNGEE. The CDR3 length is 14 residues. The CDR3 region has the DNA TGTGCCAGCAGCGCCCGTTTGGGAGCCTATGGCTACACCTTC. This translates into CASSARLGAYGYTF.